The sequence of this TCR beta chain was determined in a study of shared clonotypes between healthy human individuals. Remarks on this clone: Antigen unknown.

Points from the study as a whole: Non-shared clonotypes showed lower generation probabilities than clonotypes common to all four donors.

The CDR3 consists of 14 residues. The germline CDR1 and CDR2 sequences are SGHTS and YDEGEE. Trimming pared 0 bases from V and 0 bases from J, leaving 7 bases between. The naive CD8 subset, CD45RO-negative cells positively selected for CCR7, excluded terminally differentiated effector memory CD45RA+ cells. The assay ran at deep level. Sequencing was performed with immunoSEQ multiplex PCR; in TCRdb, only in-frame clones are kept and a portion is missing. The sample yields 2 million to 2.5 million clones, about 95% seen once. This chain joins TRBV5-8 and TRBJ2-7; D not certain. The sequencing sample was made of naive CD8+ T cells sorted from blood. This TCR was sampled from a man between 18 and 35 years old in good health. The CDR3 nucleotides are TGTGCCAGCAGCTTGGCCGTCAACTCCTACGAGCAGTACTTC. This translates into CASSLAVNSYEQYF.